This TCR beta chain was recovered during a study of cytomegalovirus exposure and HLA in healthy donors. Study-level background: HLA-typed donors were the source of about 85 million unique TCRs held in an early data release. Study outcomes and limitations: Specificity for CMV antigens was confirmed in vitro for a few of the CMV-associated chains.

Note on this clone: The target antigen is unknown.

The CDR3 totals 13 residues. Germline CDR1 reads SGHTA; CDR2 reads FQGTGA. V was pared by 5 bases and J by 4 bases, with 4 bases of the junction left unmatched. 13 Jbeta primers and 60 Vbeta primers were used for the PCR. Some clones are missing from TCRdb's copy, which holds only in-frame ones; the method was immunoSEQ multiplex PCR. The sample records about 150,000 clones, around 78% being singletons. The rearrangement joins TRBV7-3 to TRBJ1-1, with 7 bases aligning to TRBD1. The sequence was obtained from a man aged 35 to 55 in good health and CMV-seropositive. The sample comprised PBMCs. Here the CDR3 reads CASSTGVGTEAFF. CDR3 nucleotides: TGTGCCAGCAGCACAGGGGTAGGCACTGAAGCTTTCTTT.